The 3 T cell receptor beta chains given below trace back to one sample, sequenced in a study of cytomegalovirus exposure and HLA in healthy donors. PCR amplification relied on 60 Vbeta primers (plus 13 Jbeta primers). Sequenced by immunoSEQ multiplex PCR; TCRdb stores in-frame clones only, minus some. This sample contains approximately 180,000 clones. The sequenced sample was PBMCs. These receptors were obtained from a man aged 30 to 39 in good health and CMV-seronegative.

This sequence joins TRBV4-2 and TRBJ2-5; 8 bases map to TRBD1. From germline, CDR1 is LGHNA and CDR2 YNFKEQ. Trimming took 0 bases from V and 2 from J; bases not matched to a gene: 8. The CDR3 totals 17 residues. CDR3 region: CASSQDSGRGRQETQYF. DNA of the CDR3: TGTGCCAGCAGCCAAGATAGCGGCAGGGGGCGGCAAGAGACCCAGTACTTC.

DNA for the CDR3: TGCGCCAGCAGCGTCGGGGGGGTAATGAACACTGAAGCTTTCTTT. Protein product: CASSVGGVMNTEAFF. The chain has TRBV4-1 and TRBJ1-1; tentatively, D is TRBD1 (5 bases). Germline values: CDR1 MGHRA, CDR2 YSYEKL. The CDR3 consists of 15 residues. Deletions cut 5 bases from V and 0 bases from J, with 13 bases between.

The V and J genes are TRBV30 and TRBJ1-1; 7 nucleotides agree with TRBD1. V lost 4 bases to trimming and J lost 0 bases; unmatched junction nucleotides: 2. The CDR3 loop spans 13 amino acids. The germline V gene encodes CDR1 GTSNPN and CDR2 SVGIG (reference sequence). The CDR3 loop is CAWTGGMNTEAFF. The CDR3, as DNA: TGTGCCTGGACAGGGGGGATGAACACTGAAGCTTTCTTT.